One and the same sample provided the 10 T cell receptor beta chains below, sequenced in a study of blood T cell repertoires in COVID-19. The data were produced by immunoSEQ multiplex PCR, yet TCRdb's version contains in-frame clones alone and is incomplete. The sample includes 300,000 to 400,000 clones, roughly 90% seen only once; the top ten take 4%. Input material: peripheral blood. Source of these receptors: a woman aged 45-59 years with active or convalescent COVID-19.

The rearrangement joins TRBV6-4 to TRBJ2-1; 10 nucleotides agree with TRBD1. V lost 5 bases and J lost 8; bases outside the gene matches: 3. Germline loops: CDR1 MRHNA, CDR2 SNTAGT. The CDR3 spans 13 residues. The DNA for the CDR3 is TGTGCCAGCAGTAGGGACAGGGGCTATGAGCAGTTCTTC. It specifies CASSRDRGYEQFF.

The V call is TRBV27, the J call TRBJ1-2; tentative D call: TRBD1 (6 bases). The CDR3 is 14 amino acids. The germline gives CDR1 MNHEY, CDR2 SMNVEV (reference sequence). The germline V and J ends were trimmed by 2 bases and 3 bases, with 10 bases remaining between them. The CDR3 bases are TGTGCCAGCAGTTTAAACAGGGCCTACTATGGCTACACCTTC. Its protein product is CASSLNRAYYGYTF.

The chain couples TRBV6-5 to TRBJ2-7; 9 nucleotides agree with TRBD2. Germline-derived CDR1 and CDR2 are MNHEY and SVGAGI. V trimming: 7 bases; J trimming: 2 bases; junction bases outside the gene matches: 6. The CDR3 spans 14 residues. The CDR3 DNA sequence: TGTGCCAGCAATCTAGCGGGGCGCCCCTACGAGCAGTACTTC. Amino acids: CASNLAGRPYEQYF.

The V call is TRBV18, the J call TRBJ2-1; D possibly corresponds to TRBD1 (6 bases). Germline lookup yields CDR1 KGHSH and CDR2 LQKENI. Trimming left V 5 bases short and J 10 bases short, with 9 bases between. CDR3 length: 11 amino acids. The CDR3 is CASSFTGEQFF. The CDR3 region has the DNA TGTGCCAGCTCATTCACAGGGGAGCAGTTCTTC.

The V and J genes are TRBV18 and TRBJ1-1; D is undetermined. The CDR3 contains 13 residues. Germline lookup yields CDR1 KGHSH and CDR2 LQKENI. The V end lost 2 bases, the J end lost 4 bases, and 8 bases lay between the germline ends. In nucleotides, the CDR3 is TGTGCCAGCTCACCAGACTCCGTCACTGAAGCTTTCTTT. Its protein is CASSPDSVTEAFF.

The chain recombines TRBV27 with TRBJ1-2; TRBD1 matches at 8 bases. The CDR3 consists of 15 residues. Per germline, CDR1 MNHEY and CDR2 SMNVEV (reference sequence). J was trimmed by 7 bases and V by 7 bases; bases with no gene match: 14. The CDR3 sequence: CASKGQVPGGSGYTF. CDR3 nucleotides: TGTGCCAGCAAGGGACAGGTCCCCGGGGGAAGTGGCTACACCTTC.

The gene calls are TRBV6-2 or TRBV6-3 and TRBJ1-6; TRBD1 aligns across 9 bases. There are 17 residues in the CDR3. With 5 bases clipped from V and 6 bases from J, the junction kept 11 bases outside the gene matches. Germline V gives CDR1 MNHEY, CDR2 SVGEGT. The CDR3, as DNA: TGTGCCAGCAGTCTCCGGGGACAGGGCGTTTCTAATTCACCCCTCCACTTT. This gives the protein CASSLRGQGVSNSPLHF.

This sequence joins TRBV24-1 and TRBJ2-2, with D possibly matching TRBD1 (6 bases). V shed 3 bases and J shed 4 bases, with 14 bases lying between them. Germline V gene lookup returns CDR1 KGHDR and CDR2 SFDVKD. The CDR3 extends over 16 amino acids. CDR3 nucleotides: TGTGCCACCAGTGATCAAATCACAGGGATCACCGGGGAGCTGTTTTTT. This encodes CATSDQITGITGELFF.

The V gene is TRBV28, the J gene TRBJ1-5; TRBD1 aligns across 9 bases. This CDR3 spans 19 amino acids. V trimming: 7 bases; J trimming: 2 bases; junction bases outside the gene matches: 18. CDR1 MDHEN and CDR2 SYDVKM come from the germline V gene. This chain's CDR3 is CASTFRQDRGHSGNQPQHF. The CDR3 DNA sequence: TGTGCCAGCACCTTTAGGCAGGACAGGGGCCATTCGGGCAATCAGCCCCAGCATTTT.

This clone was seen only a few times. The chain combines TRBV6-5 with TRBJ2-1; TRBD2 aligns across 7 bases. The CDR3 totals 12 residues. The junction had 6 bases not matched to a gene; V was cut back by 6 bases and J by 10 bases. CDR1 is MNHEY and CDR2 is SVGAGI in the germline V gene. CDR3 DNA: TGTGCCAGCAGAGCTTGGGGAGGGGAGCAGTTCTTC. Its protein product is CASRAWGGEQFF.